One sample yielded the 24 T cell receptor beta chains listed below, sequenced in a study of identical twins. TCRdb called the 5' RACE reads again in MiXCR, with one record for every CDR3 protein. The sample carries some 440,000 distinct CDR3 sequences, 20% to 25% recorded once. These data were likewise used in another study, on T cells expressing NK-cell markers.

Sequencing used CD4+ T cells sorted from blood. These receptors came from a young woman in good health.

DNA of the CDR3: TGTGCCAGCAGTTACCTGACAGACCAAGAGACCCAGTACTTC. Translating gives CASSYLTDQETQYF. The chain uses TRBV12-3 or TRBV12-4 and TRBJ2-5; the D gene is possibly TRBD1 (5 bases). The CDR3 has 14 amino acids. The germline V and J ends were trimmed by 4 bases and 0 bases, with 9 bases remaining between them.

V usage is TRBV3-1 and J usage is TRBJ2-5; D is undetermined. V was shortened by 1 base and J by 5 bases, with 5 bases between the two germline ends. CDR1 and CDR2 from the germline V gene are LGHDT and YNNKEL (reference sequence). The CDR3 is 12 amino acids. CDR3 nucleotide sequence: TGTGCCAGCAGCCAAGCTTGGGAGACCCAGTACTTC. Translating it yields CASSQAWETQYF.

The rearrangement links TRBV7-8 to TRBJ2-4; unclear D gene. The germline V gene encodes CDR1 SGHVS and CDR2 FQNEAQ. The CDR3 loop spans 15 amino acids. V lost 0 bases, J lost 0 bases, and 6 bases lay in between. DNA of the CDR3: TGTGCCAGCAGCTTAGCAAGGACAGCCAAAAACATTCAGTACTTC. This gives the protein CASSLARTAKNIQYF.

This clonotype turned up a few times. This chain uses TRBV5-1 with TRBJ2-1; unclear D gene. The CDR3 loop spans 15 amino acids. Per the germline V gene, CDR1 is SGHRS and CDR2 is YFSETQ. V gave up 0 bases and J gave up 8 bases, with 15 bases separating them. The CDR3 nucleotides read TGCGCCAGCAGCTTGGCTTTCGACACCAGTCATGAGCAGTTCTTC. Translating it yields CASSLAFDTSHEQFF.

This clonotype was seen a handful of times. The rearrangement links TRBV3-1 to TRBJ1-1; D might be TRBD1 (6 bases). CDR3 length: 12 amino acids. With 3 bases removed from V and 8 bases from J, the gap between germline ends came to 10 bases. The V gene's germline CDR1 is LGHDT and CDR2 YNNKEL (reference sequence). CDR3 sequence reads: CASSHRGQEAFF. The CDR3 DNA is TGTGCCAGCAGCCACCGGGGGCAAGAAGCTTTCTTT.

The chain carries TRBV7-6 and TRBJ2-5; 7 bases are a match to TRBD1. Trimming took 1 base from V and 1 from J; bases not matched to a gene: 3. The CDR3 covers 15 residues. CDR1 and CDR2 from the germline V gene are SGHVS and FNYEAQ. The CDR3 DNA reads TGTGCCAGCAGCTTAGTAGGGGGCACCCAAGAGACCCAGTACTTC. Residues: CASSLVGGTQETQYF.

This clonotype was seen at least ten times. V and J are TRBV6-5 and TRBJ2-5; D is possibly TRBD1 (5 bases). V gave up 4 bases and J gave up 3 bases, with 9 bases separating them. Germline-derived CDR1 and CDR2 are MNHEY and SVGAGI. This CDR3 is 13 amino acids long. CDR3 DNA: TGTGCCAGCAGTTCTTTAGGGGAAGAGACCCAGTACTTC. This codes for CASSSLGEETQYF.

The chain uses TRBV20-1 and TRBJ2-3; no clear D. Per germline, CDR1 DFQATT and CDR2 SNEGSKA (reference sequence). V dropped 3 bases and J dropped 1 base, with 11 bases sitting between them. The CDR3 length is 14 residues. CDR3 coding DNA: TGCAGTGCTAGCGCGCTAGAGGGCACAGATACGCAGTATTTT. Protein sequence: CSASALEGTDTQYF.

This clonotype was counted between two and nine times. The CDR3 coding sequence is TGCAGCGTTGGAGAGTCGCGGCAGCCCCAGCATTTT. Encoded protein: CSVGESRQPQHF. The chain joins TRBV29-1 to TRBJ1-5; unclear D gene. The CDR3 is 12 amino acids. Deletions cut 4 bases from V and 7 bases from J, with 11 bases between. The germline CDR1 and CDR2 sequences are SQVTM and ANQGSEA.

This chain joins TRBV10-3 and TRBJ1-2; 7 bases fit TRBD1. Losses at the gene ends were 3 bases for V and 2 bases for J; bases not matched to a gene: 6. CDR1 and CDR2 from the germline V gene are ENHRY and SYGVKD. CDR3 size: 15 residues. DNA for the CDR3: TGTGCCATCAGTGAAAACAGGGGTTTAAACTATGGCTACACCTTC. This gives the protein CAISENRGLNYGYTF.

This chain links TRBV20-1 with TRBJ2-1, with D perhaps TRBD1 or TRBD2 (5 bases each). Trimming removed 3 bases at V and 5 bases at J, with 8 bases between. Germline V CDR1 and CDR2: DFQATT, SNEGSKA (reference sequence). The CDR3 consists of 12 residues. CDR3 DNA: TGCAGTGCTAGGGGGGTCCACAATGAGCAGTTCTTC. Amino acid sequence: CSARGVHNEQFF.

The J gene is TRBJ2-1, the V gene TRBV11-2, with TRBD2 matching 8 bases. Germline values: CDR1 SGHAT, CDR2 FQNNGV. After removal of 5 bases from V and 5 bases from J, the junction contained 8 bases not matched to a gene. The length of the CDR3 is 15 residues. The CDR3 loop is CASSLSGRRNNEQFF. The CDR3 coding sequence is TGTGCCAGCAGCCTAAGCGGGAGAAGGAACAATGAGCAGTTCTTC.

This clonotype occurred a few times. V is TRBV3-1 and J is TRBJ2-1, with 8 bases identical to TRBD2. Looked up from germline, CDR1 is LGHDT and CDR2 is YNNKEL (reference sequence). CDR3 size: 16 residues. Trimming took 2 bases from V and 0 from J; bases not matched to a gene: 3. The CDR3 region has the DNA TGTGCCAGCAGCCAAACGGCGGGGGGCTCCTACAATGAGCAGTTCTTC. It specifies CASSQTAGGSYNEQFF.

The rearrangement uses TRBV5-1 and TRBJ2-1, with 13 nucleotides matching TRBD2. Germline CDR1 and CDR2: SGHRS and YFSETQ. The length of the CDR3 is 16 residues. Trimming took 4 bases from V and 9 from J; bases not matched to a gene: 10. The CDR3 sequence is CASSPLTSGGDVEQFF. DNA of the CDR3: TGCGCCAGCAGCCCCCTTACTAGCGGGGGGGATGTTGAGCAGTTCTTC.

The gene calls are TRBV4-3 and TRBJ2-3; TRBD1 might be the D (5 bases). The germline V gene has CDR1 LGHNA and CDR2 YSLEER. V lost 1 base and J 6 bases, leaving 11 bases between the germline ends. The CDR3 runs to 14 residues. The DNA of the CDR3 is TGCGCCAGCAGCCAAGGCAGGGAAGCGGATACGCAGTATTTT. Amino acids: CASSQGREADTQYF.

In nucleotides, the CDR3 is TGTGCCAGCAGCCAACAGGTCCTGAACACTGAAGCTTTCTTT. This translates into CASSQQVLNTEAFF. This sequence joins TRBV14 and TRBJ1-1; no reliable D call. Trimming took off 2 bases at V and 0 bases at J, with 7 bases between the two ends. Germline loops: CDR1 SGHDN, CDR2 FVKESK. The CDR3 spans 14 residues.

This clonotype was detected many times. The chain recombines TRBV4-3 with TRBJ2-1; D is unresolved. Germline V CDR1 and CDR2: LGHNA, YSLEER. CDR3 length: 12 residues. Trimming left V 1 base short and J 8 bases short, with 6 bases between. The CDR3 DNA reads TGCGCCAGCAGCCAAGTCAAGGATGAGCAGTTCTTC. Translated, it gives CASSQVKDEQFF.

J is TRBJ2-2 and V is TRBV7-2, with 11 bases lining up with TRBD2. CDR3 length: 15 amino acids. Germline lookup yields CDR1 SGHTA and CDR2 FQGNSA. Germline trimming cut 6 bases from V and 7 bases from J; bases unmatched to any gene: 7. Here the CDR3 DNA reads TGTGCCAGCAGAATACTAGCGGGAGTTGTCGGGGAGCTGTTTTTT. Protein: CASRILAGVVGELFF.

The rearrangement uses TRBV9 and TRBJ2-1; weak D call: TRBD2 (7 bases). This CDR3 is built from 15 residues. Germline V gene lookup returns CDR1 SGDLS and CDR2 YYNGEE. Trimming took 4 bases from V and 7 from J, leaving 18 bases between them. For the CDR3, the DNA is TGTGCCAGCAGCTACATGGGGGGGCAGAGAAATGAGCAGTTCTTC. Translation: CASSYMGGQRNEQFF.

V and J are TRBV20-1 and TRBJ1-4, with D unresolved. This CDR3 has 14 residues. Germline CDR1 is DFQATT and CDR2 is SNEGSKA (reference sequence). V lost 0 bases, J lost 8 bases, and 13 bases lay in between. The CDR3 is CSARDQRADEKLFF. In DNA, the CDR3 is TGCAGTGCTAGAGATCAGAGGGCTGACGAAAAACTGTTTTTT.

This clonotype was seen a few times. This chain links TRBV12-3 or TRBV12-4 with TRBJ1-1; 9 nucleotides align to TRBD1. There are 16 residues in the CDR3. V dropped 2 bases and J dropped 0; count of bases not matched to a gene: 4. The CDR3 loop is CASSLKQGAMNTEAFF. The CDR3 nucleotides are TGTGCCAGCAGTTTAAAACAGGGGGCGATGAACACTGAAGCTTTCTTT.

The chain combines TRBV20-1 with TRBJ2-7, with 8 positions matching TRBD1. CDR1 is DFQATT and CDR2 is SNEGSKA in the germline V gene (reference sequence). With V trimmed by 3 bases and J by 0 bases, 4 bases remained unmatched. The CDR3 sequence is 14 residues long. The DNA of the CDR3 is TGCAGTGCTAGGCGGACAGGGAACTCCTACGAGCAGTACTTC. It specifies CSARRTGNSYEQYF.

This clonotype came up once. This chain links TRBV10-3 with TRBJ2-3; perhaps TRBD2 as D (6 bases). Trimming left V 4 bases short and J 7 bases short, with 12 bases between. CDR1 ENHRY and CDR2 SYGVKD come from the germline V gene. The CDR3 is made up of 13 amino acids. CDR3 protein: CAISGDSQNTQYF. The CDR3 nucleotides read TGTGCCATCAGTGGGGACTCCCAAAATACGCAGTATTTT.

This rearrangement joins TRBV7-8 to TRBJ2-1; 8 bases match TRBD2. Germline V gene sequence: CDR1 SGHVS, CDR2 FQNEAQ. The CDR3 runs 16 residues. J gave up 4 bases and V 2 bases, and 7 bases lay outside the gene matches. The CDR3 region has the DNA TGTGCCAGCAGCTTATTACGCGGGGGGCGATACAATGAGCAGTTCTTC. Translating gives CASSLLRGGRYNEQFF.